The 18 T cell receptor beta chains given below trace back to one sample, sequenced in a study of shared T cell receptors in the human thymus. Sequencing was performed with immunoSEQ multiplex PCR; in TCRdb, only in-frame clones are kept and a portion is missing. Altogether roughly 700,000 clones are present, roughly 90% being singletons, with the ten largest covering 0.0095% to 0.013%. Another study also made use of these data, one on human thymus T cells.

Sequenced sample: thymocytes. All receptors come from a boy under two years old with a congenital heart defect.

The chain recombines TRBV11-2 with TRBJ1-4; 8 bases fit TRBD1. Germline V gives CDR1 SGHAT, CDR2 FQNNGV. This CDR3 is built from 17 residues. The V gene end was trimmed by 1 base and the J gene end by 4 bases; junction bases not matched to a gene: 8. CDR3 in amino acids: CASSLGGQEADNEKLFF. The CDR3 nucleotides read TGTGCCAGCAGCTTAGGGGGACAGGAAGCCGATAATGAAAAACTGTTTTTT. Based on the CDR3 plus reference TRBV11-2 and TRBJ1-4, the full variable domain is EAGVAQSPRYKIIEKRQSVAFWCNPISGHATLYWYQQILGQGPKLLIQFQNNGVVDDSQLPKDRFSAERLKGVDSTLKIQPAKLEDSAVYLCASSLGGQEADNEKLFFGSGTQLSVL.

This sequence joins TRBV4-2 and TRBJ2-5; 9 positions agree with TRBD2. Trimming removed 1 base from V and 0 bases from J; junction bases left unmatched: 3. Per germline, CDR1 LGHNA and CDR2 YNFKEQ. The CDR3 has 16 amino acids. The CDR3 here is CASSQATSGYQETQYF. The CDR3 DNA is TGTGCCAGCAGCCAAGCAACTAGCGGGTACCAAGAGACCCAGTACTTC.

This clone has a handful of counts. The rearrangement links TRBV7-2 to TRBJ1-4, with TRBD1 matching over 12 bases. Germline V gene sequence: CDR1 SGHTA, CDR2 FQGNSA. The junction had 4 bases not matched to a gene; V was cut back by 6 bases and J by 8 bases. CDR3 length: 14 residues. The CDR3 spells CASSRDRGHEKLFF. The CDR3 region has the DNA TGTGCCAGCAGTCGGGACAGGGGGCACGAAAAACTGTTTTTT.

Only a few counts were recorded for this clone. The chain links TRBV2 to TRBJ2-7; 9 bases are shared with TRBD1. The CDR3 extends over 15 amino acids. Germline CDR1 and CDR2: SNHLY and FYNNEI. With 2 bases clipped from V and 0 bases from J, the junction kept 2 bases outside the gene matches. This CDR3 is CASSEWDRDSYEQYF. In nucleotides, the CDR3 is TGTGCCAGCAGTGAATGGGACAGGGACTCCTACGAGCAGTACTTC. The full variable domain, completed using reference TRBV2 and TRBJ2-7, is EPEVTQTPSHQVTQMGQEVILRCVPISNHLYFYWYRQILGQKVEFLVSFYNNEISEKSEIFDDQFSVERPDGSNFTLKIRSTKLEDSAMYFCASSEWDRDSYEQYFGPGTRLTVT.

The chain joins TRBV30 to TRBJ2-3; 11 positions match TRBD2. Germline CDR1 is GTSNPN and CDR2 is SVGIG (reference sequence). V shed 2 bases, J shed 4 bases, and the junction held 5 bases outside the gene matches. This CDR3 spans 15 amino acids. As DNA, the CDR3 is TGTGCCTGGAGTTGCACTAGCGGGAGTGCAGATACGCAGTATTTT. Amino acid sequence: CAWSCTSGSADTQYF. The full variable domain, its missing parts supplied by reference TRBV30 and TRBJ2-3, is SQTIHQWPATLVQPVGSPLSLECTVEGTSNPNLYWYRQAAGRGLQLLFYSVGIGQISSEVPQNLSASRPQDRQFILSSKKLLLSDSGFYLCAWSCTSGSADTQYFGPGTRLTVL.

This chain connects TRBV14 to TRBJ2-1, with 12 nucleotides matching TRBD2. Germline lookup yields CDR1 SGHDN and CDR2 FVKESK. The CDR3 runs 23 residues. J gave up 0 bases and V 3 bases, and 21 bases lay outside the gene matches. This CDR3 is CASSQKKGGTSGRGQISYNEQFF. The CDR3 DNA follows: TGTGCCAGCAGCCAGAAGAAGGGGGGGACTAGCGGGCGGGGCCAAATCTCCTACAATGAGCAGTTCTTC.

The rearrangement joins TRBV6-1 to TRBJ1-1; D perhaps matches TRBD1 (5 bases). This CDR3 has 20 residues. The V gene lost 2 bases and the J gene lost 0 bases, with 25 bases spanning the gap. Germline V gives CDR1 MNHNS, CDR2 SASEGT. DNA for the CDR3: TGTGCCAGCAGTGAACAGGTTGGGAGGGGTAGGCCCTTAATGAACACTGAAGCTTTCTTT. Its protein product is CASSEQVGRGRPLMNTEAFF.

The chain links TRBV11-2 to TRBJ2-7; 7 positions match TRBD2. CDR1 is SGHAT, CDR2 FQNNGV, per germline. Unmatched junction bases numbered 13, after V lost 1 base and J lost 4 bases. CDR3 length: 17 amino acids. In DNA form, the CDR3 reads TGTGCCAGCAGCTTAGTAGTAACTAGCGCCCTAGGGTACGAGCAGTACTTC. Protein sequence: CASSLVVTSALGYEQYF. Complete variable domain (other parts from reference TRBV11-2 and TRBJ2-7): EAGVAQSPRYKIIEKRQSVAFWCNPISGHATLYWYQQILGQGPKLLIQFQNNGVVDDSQLPKDRFSAERLKGVDSTLKIQPAKLEDSAVYLCASSLVVTSALGYEQYFGPGTRLTVT.

Details on this clone: At one end the junction does not follow the germline gene, possibly because of a read error. The gene calls are TRBV2 and TRBJ2-3, with 10 bases lining up with TRBD2. Germline loops: CDR1 SNHLY, CDR2 FYNNEI. This CDR3 spans 16 amino acids. The CDR3 DNA reads as TGTGCCATCAGTTATAGCGGGAGGTCTAGCACAGATACGCAGTATTTT. Residues: CAISYSGRSSTDTQYF. The variable domain in full, with the rest retrieved from reference TRBV2 and TRBJ2-3, is EPEVTQTPSHQVTQMGQEVILRCVPISNHLYFYWYRQILGQKVEFLVSFYNNEISEKSEIFDDQFSVERPDGSNFTLKIRSTKLEDSAMYFCAISYSGRSSTDTQYFGPGTRLTVL.

The V and J genes are TRBV4-2 and TRBJ2-1; 7 nucleotides align to TRBD2. The junction had 12 bases not matched to a gene; V was cut back by 4 bases and J by 0 bases. CDR3 length equals 18 residues. Per the germline V gene, CDR1 is LGHNA and CDR2 is YNFKEQ. The CDR3: CASSLHRRRGSSYNEQFF. The CDR3 DNA reads as TGTGCCAGCAGCCTTCATCGTCGGCGGGGGAGCTCCTACAATGAGCAGTTCTTC.

A word on this clone: The sample has other DNA sequences that encode this CDR3 too. The chain recombines TRBV20-1 with TRBJ2-7; D not certain. The germline CDR1 and CDR2 sequences are DFQATT and SNEGSKA (reference sequence). V was cut by 3 bases and J by 1 base, with 4 bases left in between. This CDR3 is built from 11 residues. The CDR3 is CSASPSYEQYF. As DNA, the CDR3 is TGCAGTGCTAGCCCTTCCTACGAGCAGTACTTC.

The chain employs TRBV5-1 and TRBJ2-1, with TRBD2 identical over 11 bases. The CDR3 runs to 15 residues. Germline assignment: CDR1 SGHRS and CDR2 YFSETQ. Losses at the gene ends were 6 bases for V and 4 bases for J; bases not matched to a gene: 6. CDR3 sequence (DNA): TGCGCCAGCACTACGGGACTAGCGGATTACAATGAGCAGTTCTTC. Protein product: CASTTGLADYNEQFF. The entire variable domain, with the rest obtained from reference TRBV5-1 and TRBJ2-1, is as follows: KAGVTQTPRYLIKTRGQQVTLSCSPISGHRSVSWYQQTPGQGLQFLFEYFSETQRNKGNFPGRFSGRQFSNSRSEMNVSTLELGDSALYLCASTTGLADYNEQFFGPGTRLTVL.

This chain uses TRBV28 with TRBJ1-2; 8 bases fit TRBD1. Trimming cost V 4 bases and J 2 bases; bases outside gene matches: 6. This CDR3 contains 15 residues. Germline V gene lookup returns CDR1 MDHEN and CDR2 SYDVKM. This CDR3 reads CASSYGNRGNYGYTF. CDR3 bases: TGTGCCAGCAGTTATGGCAACAGGGGGAACTATGGCTACACCTTC.

The CDR3 bases are TGTGCCAGCAGTGGGGACAATACTGAAGCTTTCTTT. Translating gives CASSGDNTEAFF. The V call is TRBV9, the J call TRBJ1-1, with D possibly matching TRBD1 (6 bases). CDR1 is SGDLS, CDR2 YYNGEE, per germline. Deletions cut 5 bases from V and 5 bases from J, with 10 bases between. The CDR3 spans 12 residues.

The V gene is TRBV5-6, the J gene TRBJ2-2, with 11 bases matching TRBD1. Germline V lookup: CDR1 SGHDT, CDR2 YYEEEE. V trimming: 4 bases; J trimming: 6 bases; junction bases outside the gene matches: 8. This CDR3 is built from 16 residues. In nucleotides, the CDR3 is TGTGCCAGCAGCCACGGGTTGGGACAGGGGGCCGGGGAGCTGTTTTTT. Its protein product is CASSHGLGQGAGELFF.

J is TRBJ2-7 and V is TRBV28; 7 bases line up with TRBD1. CDR1 and CDR2 from the germline V gene are MDHEN and SYDVKM. Trimming removed 5 bases from V and 2 bases from J; junction bases left unmatched: 12. The length of the CDR3 is 16 residues. The CDR3 nucleotides are TGTGCCAGCAGTCAACCCGGCAGGGGGTCCACCTACGAGCAGTACTTC. Translation gives CASSQPGRGSTYEQYF.

This chain joins TRBV5-4 and TRBJ2-2; TRBD1 aligns across 8 bases. The CDR3 totals 15 residues. Germline CDR1 reads SGHNT; CDR2 reads YYREEE (reference sequence). V was pared by 4 bases and J by 4 bases, with 6 bases of the junction left unmatched. The DNA of the CDR3 is TGTGCCAGCAGCCCCGGACAGGGCCTCACCGGGGAGCTGTTTTTT. This sequence encodes CASSPGQGLTGELFF. The whole variable domain, filled in from reference TRBV5-4 and TRBJ2-2, reads ETGVTQSPTHLIKTRGQQVTLRCSSQSGHNTVSWYQQALGQGPQFIFQYYREEENGRGNFPPRFSGLQFPNYSSELNVNALELDDSALYLCASSPGQGLTGELFFGEGSRLTVL.

This sequence joins TRBV2 and TRBJ2-1; the D gene is possibly TRBD1 (5 bases). The CDR3 has 15 amino acids. Germline V lookup: CDR1 SNHLY, CDR2 FYNNEI. Trimming left V 6 bases short and J 1 base short, with 13 bases between. The CDR3 spells CASSAQGFSYNEQFF. The CDR3 nucleotides read TGTGCCAGCAGCGCCCAGGGCTTTTCCTACAATGAGCAGTTCTTC.